This record concerns one T cell receptor (beta chain) sequence. CDR1 and CDR2 (germline): SGDLS, YYNGEE. The CDR3 spans 14 residues. With 3 bases clipped from V and 11 bases from J, the junction kept 11 bases outside the gene matches. Data came from immunoSEQ multiplex PCR; TCRdb stores just in-frame clones and leaves some out. This table has approximately 2.5 million clones, approximately 92% appearing once. This sample is drawn from a study of shared clonotypes between healthy human individuals. V usage is TRBV9 and J usage is TRBJ2-1; 7 bases fit TRBD2. The sample was naive CD4+ T cells sorted from blood. Subset meaning: CD45RA+ positively selected. This receptor was identified in a man younger than 30 in good health. CDR3 amino acids: CASSASSGEGKQFF. In DNA form, the CDR3 reads TGTGCCAGCAGCGCCAGTTCGGGGGAGGGCAAGCAGTTCTTC.